The rows below give T cell receptor beta chains drawn from one sample of a study of shared clonotypes between healthy human individuals. Profiled with immunoSEQ multiplex PCR; TCRdb holds only in-frame clones, not every one. The data contain about 590,000 clones, roughly 96% of them seen just once; the ten biggest clones take up 0.095% to 0.12%. Sequencing used naive CD8+ T cells sorted from blood. The receptors here all came from a woman aged 25-40 years in good health. Each CDR3 is given with its conserved first and last residue. The D gene is left open where the match is weak. The size entry is marked missing in some rows and otherwise reads once, few, many or a size class.

TRBJ2-7	TRBV28	NA	NA	CASSLGETGDSDEQYF	TGTGCCAGCAGTTTAGGAGAAACAGGGGACTCGGACGAGCAGTACTTC
TRBJ2-7	TRBV5-4	NA	NA	CASSLEREQYF	TGTGCCAGCAGCCTAGAGAGGGAGCAGTACTTC
TRBJ2-2	TRBV27	NA	NA	CASSPDPNTGELFF	TGTGCCAGCAGTCCCGATCCGAACACCGGGGAGCTGTTTTTT
TRBJ1-1	TRBV4-1	TRBD1	NA	CASSQRQGSNTEAFF	TGCGCCAGCAGCCAAAGACAGGGGAGTAACACTGAAGCTTTCTTT
TRBJ2-3	TRBV28	TRBD2	NA	CASSYRLAETTDTQYF	TGTGCCAGCAGCTACCGACTAGCGGAAACTACAGATACGCAGTATTTT
TRBJ2-1	TRBV2	TRBD1	once	CASSGGIERQGYYNEQFF	TGTGCCAGCAGTGGTGGTATCGAGAGACAGGGGTACTACAATGAGCAGTTCTTC
TRBJ2-1	TRBV5-8	NA	NA	CASSHYNEQFF	TGTGCCAGCAGCCACTACAATGAGCAGTTCTTC
TRBJ2-1	TRBV5-6	NA	NA	CASSLYNEQFF	TGTGCCAGCAGCTTGTACAATGAGCAGTTCTTC
TRBJ2-1	TRBV27	TRBD2	NA	CASSFSTSGRGYEQFF	TGTGCCAGCAGTTTCTCGACTAGCGGGAGAGGCTATGAGCAGTTCTTC
TRBJ1-1	TRBV27	TRBD1	NA	CASSLGTGGTEAFF	TGTGCCAGCAGTTTAGGGACAGGGGGCACTGAAGCTTTCTTT
TRBJ2-3	TRBV7-9	TRBD2	NA	CASSLGLATDTQYF	TGTGCCAGCAGCTTGGGACTAGCTACAGATACGCAGTATTTT
TRBJ2-1	TRBV19	NA	once	CASSMGVEQFF	TGTGCCAGTAGTATGGGGGTTGAGCAGTTCTTC
TRBJ2-1	TRBV5-1	TRBD2	NA	CASTGTSGVLWYNEQFF	TGCGCCAGCACCGGGACTAGCGGGGTTCTCTGGTACAATGAGCAGTTCTTC
TRBJ2-5	TRBV7-9	TRBD2	NA	CASSLGRREREPRETQYF	TGTGCCAGCAGCTTAGGGAGGCGGGAGCGGGAGCCGAGGGAGACCCAGTACTTC
TRBJ2-1	TRBV11-2	NA	NA	CASSTYGPAYNEQFF	TGTGCCAGCAGTACCTACGGCCCGGCCTACAATGAGCAGTTCTTC
TRBJ2-7	TRBV27	TRBD1	NA	CASSLAAGTGVHEQYF	TGTGCCAGCAGTTTAGCAGCCGGGACAGGGGTCCACGAGCAGTACTTC
TRBJ2-2	TRBV5-1	NA	once	CASSLGMGGTKRSTGELFF	TGCGCCAGCAGCTTGGGCATGGGCGGAACAAAGCGGAGCACCGGGGAGCTGTTTTTT
TRBJ1-2	TRBV7-9	NA	few	CASSPDLFRHYGYTF	TGTGCCAGCAGCCCGGACCTCTTCAGACACTATGGCTACACCTTC
TRBJ2-4	TRBV27	NA	NA	CASSLQGPQNIQYF	TGTGCCAGCAGTTTACAGGGTCCCCAAAACATTCAGTACTTC
TRBJ1-5	TRBV15	NA	once	CATSKRPANKGLISQHF	TGTGCCACCAGCAAACGTCCGGCTAACAAAGGCCTCATTTCCCAGCATTTT
TRBJ2-1	TRBV29-1	TRBD2	NA	CSAAGVNGRANEQFF	TGCAGCGCCGCCGGAGTGAACGGGAGGGCCAATGAGCAGTTCTTC
TRBJ2-7	TRBV19	NA	NA	CASSIPGSGSYEQYF	TGTGCCAGTAGTATACCCGGGAGCGGATCCTACGAGCAGTACTTC
TRBJ2-7	TRBV7-9	NA	NA	CASISGERGEQYF	TGTGCCAGCATCTCAGGGGAAAGGGGCGAGCAGTACTTC
TRBJ2-1	TRBV27	NA	NA	CASSLTTGSSYNEQFF	TGTGCCAGCAGTTTAACAACAGGTTCCTCCTACAATGAGCAGTTCTTC
TRBJ2-7	TRBV20-1	NA	NA	CSATLDYEQYF	TGCAGTGCAACACTAGACTACGAGCAGTACTTC
TRBJ2-7	TRBV10-1	NA	NA	CASSESTATEQYF	TGCGCCAGCAGTGAGTCGACAGCGACTGAGCAGTACTTC
TRBJ1-1	TRBV7-2	NA	NA	CASSLGVGGYTEAFF	TGTGCCAGCAGCTTAGGAGTAGGGGGTTACACTGAAGCTTTCTTT
TRBJ2-1	TRBV28	NA	NA	CASSPGNEQFF	TGTGCCAGCAGCCCCGGCAATGAGCAGTTCTTC
TRBJ2-7	TRBV7-8	NA	NA	CASSLALDGYYEQYF	TGTGCCAGCAGCTTAGCGTTGGACGGGTACTACGAGCAGTACTTC
TRBJ2-7	TRBV19	NA	NA	CASRDELYEQYF	TGTGCCAGTAGGGACGAACTCTACGAGCAGTACTTC
TRBJ1-1	TRBV27	TRBD1	NA	CASSRQGANTEAFF	TGTGCCAGCAGTCGACAGGGGGCCAACACTGAAGCTTTCTTT
TRBJ2-1	TRBV7-9	NA	NA	CASSVISNEQFF	TGTGCCAGCAGCGTGATAAGCAATGAGCAGTTCTTC